This T cell receptor (beta chain) was observed in a study of CXCR3-negative and CXCR3-positive naive CD8 T cells. Germline CDR1 reads MNHEY; CDR2 reads SVGAGI. The CDR3 is made up of 13 amino acids. CD45RO-CCR7+CD27+CD95- was the phenotype of naive CD8+ T cells. 5' RACE that incorporated UMI labels was used to prepare the TRB cDNA libraries. TCRdb re-called the 5' RACE reads and shows each CDR3 protein once, DNA omitted. This table lists 75,000 to 100,000 distinct CDR3 sequences. This chain connects TRBV6-5 to TRBJ2-3. The receptor was isolated from a human donor in good health. Some clones in this sample may be carry-over from other donors' samples. Source material: naive CXCR3- CD8+ T cells from blood. The subset is: CD45RO-CCR7+CD27+CD95- naive CD8+ T cells lacking CXCR3 (TNR3-). CDR3 protein: CASSESLDGTQYF.